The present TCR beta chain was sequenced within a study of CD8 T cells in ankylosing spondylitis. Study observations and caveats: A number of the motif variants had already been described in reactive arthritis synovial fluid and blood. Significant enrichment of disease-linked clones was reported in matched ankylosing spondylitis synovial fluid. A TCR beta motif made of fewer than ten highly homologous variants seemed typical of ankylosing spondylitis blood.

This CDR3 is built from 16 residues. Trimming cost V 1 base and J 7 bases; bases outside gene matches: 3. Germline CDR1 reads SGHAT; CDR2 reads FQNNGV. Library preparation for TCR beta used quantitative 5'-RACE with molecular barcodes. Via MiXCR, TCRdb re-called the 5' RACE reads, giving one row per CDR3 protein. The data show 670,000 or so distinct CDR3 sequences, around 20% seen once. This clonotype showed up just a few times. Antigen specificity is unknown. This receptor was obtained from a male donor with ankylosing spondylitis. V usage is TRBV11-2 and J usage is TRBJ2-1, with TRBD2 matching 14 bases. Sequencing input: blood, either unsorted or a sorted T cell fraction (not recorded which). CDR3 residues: CASSLVGTSGRNEQFF. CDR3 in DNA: TGTGCCAGCAGCTTAGTTGGGACTAGCGGGAGAAATGAGCAGTTCTTC. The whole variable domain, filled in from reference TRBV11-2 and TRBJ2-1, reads EAGVAQSPRYKIIEKRQSVAFWCNPISGHATLYWYQQILGQGPKLLIQFQNNGVVDDSQLPKDRFSAERLKGVDSTLKIQPAKLEDSAVYLCASSLVGTSGRNEQFFGPGTRLTVL.